Reported below is one T cell receptor beta chain. The junction departs from the called germline gene at one end, perhaps through a read error. Germline V gene sequence: CDR1 SGHDN, CDR2 FVKESK. The CDR3 is 12 amino acids. In the original workflow: For nucleated cells, counts were estimated from reference gene primer amplification. Sequencing was performed with immunoSEQ multiplex PCR; in TCRdb, only in-frame clones are kept and a portion is missing. From that table come the V and J calls and clone size; the DNA was used to work out D and trimming. This table holds some 25,000 clones, 81% found once. The source of the sample is a study of blood T cell repertoires in COVID-19. Study as a whole: The origin of the acute and convalescent COVID-19 samples was the United States, Italy and Spain. In each case, the material was cDNA or gDNA derived from T cells, B-cell-depleted T cells, or PBMCs.

The receptor was derived from a man between 65 and 85 years old with acute or convalescent COVID-19. The chain joins TRBV14 to TRBJ1-2, with TRBD1 matching over 9 bases. Sample: peripheral blood. CDR3 nucleotides: TGTGCCAGCAGCCAAGATTGGGACAGGGCCCTCTTC. It translates to CASSQDWDRALF.